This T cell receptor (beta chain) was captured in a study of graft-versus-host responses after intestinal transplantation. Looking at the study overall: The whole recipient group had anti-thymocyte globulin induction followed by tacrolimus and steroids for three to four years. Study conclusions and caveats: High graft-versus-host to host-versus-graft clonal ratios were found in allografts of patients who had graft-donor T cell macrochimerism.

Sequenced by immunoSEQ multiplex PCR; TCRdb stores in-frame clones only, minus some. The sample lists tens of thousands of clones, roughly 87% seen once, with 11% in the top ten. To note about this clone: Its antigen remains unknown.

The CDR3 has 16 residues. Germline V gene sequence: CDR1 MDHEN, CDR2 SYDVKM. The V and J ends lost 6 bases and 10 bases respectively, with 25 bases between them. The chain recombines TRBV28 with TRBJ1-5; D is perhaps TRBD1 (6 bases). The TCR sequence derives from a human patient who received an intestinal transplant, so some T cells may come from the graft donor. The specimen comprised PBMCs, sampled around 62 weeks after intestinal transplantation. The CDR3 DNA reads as TGTGCCAGCAGGTCCCGGGGGCGGCGGGGATTGAATCCCCAGCATTTT. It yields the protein CASRSRGRRGLNPQHF.